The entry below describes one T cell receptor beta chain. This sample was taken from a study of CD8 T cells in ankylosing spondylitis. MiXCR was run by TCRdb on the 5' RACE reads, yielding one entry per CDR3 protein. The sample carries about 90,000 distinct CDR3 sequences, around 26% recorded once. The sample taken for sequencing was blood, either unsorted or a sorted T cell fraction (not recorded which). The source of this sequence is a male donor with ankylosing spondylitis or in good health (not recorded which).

CDR3 residues: CASSDGQGVNTEAFF. DNA for the CDR3: TGCGCCAGCAGCGACGGACAGGGAGTTAACACTGAAGCTTTCTTT. The J gene is TRBJ1-1, the V gene TRBV5-1; 8 nucleotides align to TRBD1. Germline V gives CDR1 SGHRS, CDR2 YFSETQ. Germline trimming cut 4 bases from V and 2 bases from J; bases unmatched to any gene: 7. There are 15 residues in the CDR3.